The 16 T cell receptor beta chains reported below all come from one sample, sequenced in a study of blood T cells in healthy people across ages. Next came a second PCR, run for about 7 to 12 cycles, which used a sample-barcoded 5' primer along with a J-beta primer mix. TCRdb re-analysed the 5' RACE reads in MiXCR, keeping a single row per CDR3 protein. This table has approximately 780,000 distinct CDR3 sequences, approximately 24% appearing once. The same sample was also studied in work on T cells of mothers and their children.

Material for sequencing was blood. The receptors derive from a boy between 10 and 17 years old in good health.

The genes are TRBV13 and TRBJ2-1; a possible D gene is TRBD2 (6 bases). CDR1 is PRHDT and CDR2 is FYEKMQ in the germline V gene (reference sequence). Trimming pared 2 bases from V and 0 bases from J, leaving 11 bases between. The CDR3 loop spans 16 amino acids. The CDR3 spells CASSLFSGVSYNEQFF. The CDR3 DNA is TGTGCCAGCAGCTTATTTAGCGGCGTCTCCTACAATGAGCAGTTCTTC.

The gene calls are TRBV12-3 or TRBV12-4 and TRBJ2-7; TRBD1 aligns across 7 bases. After removal of 7 bases from V and 3 bases from J, the junction contained 9 bases not matched to a gene. There are 14 residues in the CDR3. CDR3 nucleotide sequence: TGTGCCAGCACCTACTCAGGGGGTCGCTACGAGCAGTACTTC. It encodes CASTYSGGRYEQYF.

Only a few counts were recorded for this clonotype. Sequence at one end of the junction differs from germline and may be a read error. The CDR3: CATGVAGSHEQYF. DNA for the CDR3: TGTGCCACGGGAGTGGCCGGCTCCCACGAGCAGTACTTC. The chain recombines TRBV24-1 with TRBJ2-7; D perhaps matches TRBD2 (5 bases). The CDR3 has 13 amino acids. Germline V gene data show CDR1 as KGHDR and CDR2 as SFDVKD.

This clonotype has only a few counts. This chain uses TRBV10-2 with TRBJ2-5, with D tentatively TRBD2 (6 bases). This CDR3 has 14 residues. V lost 5 bases and J 1 base, leaving 11 bases between the germline ends. Germline V gives CDR1 WSHSY, CDR2 SAAADI. The CDR3, as DNA: TGCGCCAGCAGTCCTAAGCGGGTCCAAGAGACCCAGTACTTC. Translation: CASSPKRVQETQYF.

This clonotype turned up a few times. This chain connects TRBV9 to TRBJ2-1; 9 bases align to TRBD2. In germline, CDR1 is SGDLS, CDR2 YYNGEE. CDR3 length: 14 residues. V was clipped by 5 bases and J by 6 bases; unmatched bases: 6. The CDR3 protein is CASSTLAGVNEQFF. The CDR3 bases are TGTGCCAGCAGTACACTAGCGGGCGTCAATGAGCAGTTCTTC. Full variable domain (outside the CDR3, taken from reference TRBV9 and TRBJ2-1): DSGVTQTPKHLITATGQRVTLRCSPRSGDLSVYWYQQSLDQGLQFLIQYYNGEERAKGNILERFSAQQFPDLHSELNLSSLELGDSALYFCASSTLAGVNEQFFGPGTRLTVL.

This clonotype was seen more than once but under ten times. The genes are TRBV7-8 and TRBJ2-7; possible D gene TRBD1, 5 bases. The J call may be mistaken, given a closer DNA end match to TRBJ2-1. CDR1 is SGHVS, CDR2 FQNEAQ, per germline. The CDR3 has 13 amino acids. CDR3 nucleotide sequence: TGTGCCAGCAGCCCCTCTAGGGGTCACGAGCAGTTCTTC. This codes for CASSPSRGHEQFF.

This clonotype was seen only a few times. The chain links TRBV20-1 to TRBJ2-5; D uncertain. The closer fit of TRBJ2-7 to the DNA end suggests the J call may be wrong. This CDR3 contains 14 residues. Germline assignment: CDR1 DFQATT and CDR2 SNEGSKA (reference sequence). Here the CDR3 DNA reads TGCAGTGCTAGAGATCAAAAGGGCGCCTACGAGCAGTACTTC. This gives the protein CSARDQKGAYEQYF.

The rearrangement uses TRBV28 and TRBJ1-5; 7 nucleotides match TRBD1. Germline CDR1 MDHEN, CDR2 SYDVKM. The CDR3 totals 15 residues. Trimming at V came to 6 bases and at J to 2 bases, leaving 7 bases not matched to a gene. The CDR3 loop is CASSTLGGRNQPQHF. For the CDR3, the DNA is TGTGCCAGCAGCACGCTAGGGGGCCGCAATCAGCCCCAGCATTTT.

CDR3 region: CASSSTTRGEKLFF. The DNA of the CDR3 is TGTGCCAGCAGTTCCACTACGCGGGGTGAAAAACTGTTTTTT. This sequence joins TRBV27 and TRBJ1-4; D gene unclear. Germline assignment: CDR1 MNHEY and CDR2 SMNVEV (reference sequence). The CDR3 spans 14 residues. Trimming removed 4 bases from V and 7 bases from J, with 13 bases in between.

This clonotype was observed a few times. The rearrangement joins TRBV28 to TRBJ2-3; TRBD2 matches 11 bases. The CDR3 is 16 amino acids. Germline assignment: CDR1 MDHEN and CDR2 SYDVKM. Trimming removed 3 bases from V and 6 bases from J; junction bases left unmatched: 8. The CDR3 sequence: CASSLGTSGWYDTQYF. CDR3 coding DNA: TGTGCCAGCAGTTTGGGGACTAGCGGTTGGTATGATACGCAGTATTTT.

This clonotype was counted only a few times. This chain links TRBV6-5 with TRBJ2-3, with D tentatively TRBD1 (6 bases). Trimming stripped 8 bases from V and 5 bases from J, with 14 bases between. The CDR3 runs 13 residues. Germline values: CDR1 MNHEY, CDR2 SVGAGI. CDR3 sequence reads: CASLNRDEDTQYF. The CDR3 DNA follows: TGTGCCAGCCTGAACAGGGATGAAGATACGCAGTATTTT.

This clonotype was observed a few times. V and J are TRBV10-3 and TRBJ1-4; D might be TRBD1 (6 bases). The CDR3 is made up of 14 amino acids. Germline CDR1 is ENHRY and CDR2 is SYGVKD. V lost 2 bases and J lost 7, with 11 bases in between. CDR3 DNA: TGTGCCATCAGTGAGAGGGCGGGGGCTGAAAAACTGTTTTTT. Its protein product is CAISERAGAEKLFF.

This clonotype was seen a few times. The rearrangement links TRBV12-3 or TRBV12-4 to TRBJ1-2; 9 nucleotides agree with TRBD1. The ends lost 7 bases at V and 8 bases at J; junction bases unmatched: 11. The CDR3 loop spans 14 amino acids. CDR3 region: CASTLTGQGEGYTF. CDR3 bases: TGTGCCAGCACTCTTACGGGACAGGGTGAGGGCTACACCTTC.

Comments on this clonotype: The limits of the CDR3 on the DNA are not certain, so only TCRdb's listed CDR3 is given. The chain combines TRBV5-1 with TRBJ2-5; the D call in the table, TRBD1, was not verified against the DNA. The CDR3 spans 17 residues, counting both ends. Germline CDR1 and CDR2: SGHRS and YFSETQ. CDR3 sequence reads: CASSWAPGTGGNDERFF.

V is TRBV12-5 and J is TRBJ2-7; D possibly corresponds to TRBD2 (6 bases). The CDR3 is 16 residues long. The V gene's germline CDR1 is LGHNT and CDR2 FRNRAP. V dropped 3 bases and J dropped 3 bases, with 18 bases sitting between them. CDR3 sequence (DNA): TGTGCTAGTGGTTTCAGGGAGGCAAACTCAGACTACGAGCAGTACTTC. Translated, it gives CASGFREANSDYEQYF.

The chain has TRBV5-1 and TRBJ1-5; maybe TRBD1 (5 bases). With 0 bases removed from V and 2 bases from J, the gap between germline ends came to 9 bases. The CDR3 consists of 15 residues. CDR1 and CDR2 (germline): SGHRS, YFSETQ. The CDR3 region is CASSLGPRGNQPQHF. DNA of the CDR3: TGCGCCAGCAGCTTGGGTCCCAGGGGCAATCAGCCCCAGCATTTT.